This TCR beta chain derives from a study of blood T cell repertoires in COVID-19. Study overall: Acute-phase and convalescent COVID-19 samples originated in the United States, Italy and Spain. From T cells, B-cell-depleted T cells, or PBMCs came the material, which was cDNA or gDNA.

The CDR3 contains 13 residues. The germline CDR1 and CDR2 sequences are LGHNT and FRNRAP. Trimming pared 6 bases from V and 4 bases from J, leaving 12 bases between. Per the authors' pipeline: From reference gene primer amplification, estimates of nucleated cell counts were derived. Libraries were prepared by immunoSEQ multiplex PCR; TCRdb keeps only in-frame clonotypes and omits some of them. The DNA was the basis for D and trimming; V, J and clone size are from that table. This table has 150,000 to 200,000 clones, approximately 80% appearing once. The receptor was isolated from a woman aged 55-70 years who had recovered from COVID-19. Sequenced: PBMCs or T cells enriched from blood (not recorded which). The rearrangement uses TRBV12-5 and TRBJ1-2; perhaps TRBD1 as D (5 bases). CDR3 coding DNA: TGTGCTAGTGGCTTCGACAGCAGCTATGGCTACACCTTC. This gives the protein CASGFDSSYGYTF. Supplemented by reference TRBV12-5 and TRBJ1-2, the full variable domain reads DARVTQTPRHKVTEMGQEVTMRCQPILGHNTVFWYRQTMMQGLELLAYFRNRAPLDDSGMPKDRFSAEMPDATLATLKIQPSEPRDSAVYFCASGFDSSYGYTFGSGTRLTVV.